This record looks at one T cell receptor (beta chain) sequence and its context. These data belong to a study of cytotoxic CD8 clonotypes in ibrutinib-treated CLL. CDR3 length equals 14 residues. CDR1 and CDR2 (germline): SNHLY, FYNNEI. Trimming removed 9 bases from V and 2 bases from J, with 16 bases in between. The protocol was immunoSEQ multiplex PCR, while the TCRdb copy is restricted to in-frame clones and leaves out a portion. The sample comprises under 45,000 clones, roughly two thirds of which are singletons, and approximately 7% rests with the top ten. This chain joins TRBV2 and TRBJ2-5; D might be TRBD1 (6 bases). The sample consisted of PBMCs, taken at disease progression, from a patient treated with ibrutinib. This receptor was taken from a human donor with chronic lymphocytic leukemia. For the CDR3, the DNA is TGTGCCAGTTGGACCAGCAGGGGTCAAGAGACCCAGTACTTC. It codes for CASWTSRGQETQYF.